Shown below are 11 T cell receptor beta chains from a single sample sequenced in a study of blood T cell repertoires in COVID-19. Profiling relied on immunoSEQ multiplex PCR, and the TCRdb table lists in-frame clones only, not all of them. There are around 160,000 clones in the sample; roughly 80% occur only once, and 7% to 9% lies in the top ten. Sequencing was carried out using peripheral blood. All receptors come from a human donor with acute or convalescent COVID-19. The donor label of this sample is uncertain.

The chain joins TRBV7-9 to TRBJ2-2; a weak D match, TRBD2 (6 bases). The germline V gene has CDR1 SEHNR and CDR2 FQNEAQ (reference sequence). The CDR3 spans 11 residues. V gave up 10 bases and J gave up 7 bases, with 10 bases separating them. The CDR3 bases are TGTGCCACCGGGACTGTCGGGGAGCTGTTTTTT. Translating gives CATGTVGELFF.

This clone turned up a few times. CDR3 sequence (DNA): TGTGCCAGCAGCCTAGGGGCCACCTGGATGCGAGAGACCCAGTACTTC. It codes for CASSLGATWMRETQYF. The chain joins TRBV7-2 to TRBJ2-5, with D maybe TRBD1 (5 bases). The CDR3 runs to 16 residues. V shed 5 bases and J shed 4 bases, with 20 bases lying between them. From germline, CDR1 is SGHTA and CDR2 FQGNSA.

The chain couples TRBV2 to TRBJ2-5; TRBD2 is a possible D gene (6 bases). Between the trimmed V and J ends, which lost 7 bases and 1 base, there was a span of 13 bases. Per the germline V gene, CDR1 is SNHLY and CDR2 is FYNNEI. The CDR3 runs 14 residues. This chain's CDR3 is CASTLGGPQETQYF. CDR3 coding DNA: TGTGCCAGCACTCTCGGAGGGCCCCAAGAGACCCAGTACTTC.

The chain has TRBV6-5 and TRBJ2-7; 7 nucleotides match TRBD1. V shed 2 bases and J 0 bases; nucleotides not matched to a gene: 1. From germline, CDR1 is MNHEY and CDR2 SVGAGI. The length of the CDR3 is 14 residues. This CDR3 is CASSYGDSSYEQYV. CDR3 nucleotide sequence: TGTGCCAGCAGTTACGGGGACAGCTCCTACGAGCAGTACGTC.

As regards this clone: Within the sample, other DNA sequences also encode this same CDR3. The rearrangement links TRBV11-3 to TRBJ2-7; TRBD1 matches at 8 bases. Germline CDR1 and CDR2: SGHNT and YENEEA. Unmatched junction bases numbered 7, after V lost 2 bases and J lost 4 bases. This CDR3 contains 15 residues. For the CDR3, the DNA is TGTGCCAGCAGCTTAAGGGGGACAGGACCTTACGAGCAGTACTTC. Its translation is CASSLRGTGPYEQYF.

The chain combines TRBV6-5 with TRBJ1-1; D uncertain. This CDR3 has 11 residues. Trimming pared 2 bases from V and 8 bases from J, leaving 6 bases between. Germline values: CDR1 MNHEY, CDR2 SVGAGI. The CDR3 DNA reads as TGTGCCAGCAGTTACACGGGGGAAGCTTTCTTT. It is translated as CASSYTGEAFF.

V gene TRBV6-5 combines with J gene TRBJ1-3; D ambiguous. The V gene's germline CDR1 is MNHEY and CDR2 SVGAGI. V gave up 4 bases and J gave up 0 bases, with 7 bases separating them. The CDR3 covers 14 residues. CDR3 DNA: TGTGCCAGCAGTTCGCAGGACTCTGGAAACACCATATATTTT. It encodes CASSSQDSGNTIYF.

The chain employs TRBV27 and TRBJ2-2; D remains ambiguous. Germline-derived CDR1 and CDR2 are MNHEY and SMNVEV (reference sequence). Trimming shortened V by 4 bases and J by 6 bases, and 6 bases separated the two germline ends. The CDR3 runs 12 residues. In DNA form, the CDR3 reads TGTGCCAGCAGTTCCCTTCCCGGGGAGCTGTTTTTT. Amino acid sequence: CASSSLPGELFF.

CDR3 sequence (DNA): TGTGCCAGCAGCTTAGCCCTGGACAGCGCCTCTGGAAACACCATATATTTT. It codes for CASSLALDSASGNTIYF. The genes are TRBV7-9 and TRBJ1-3; weak D call: TRBD1 (6 bases). The germline CDR1 and CDR2 sequences are SEHNR and FQNEAQ (reference sequence). V was cut by 0 bases and J by 0 bases, with 12 bases left in between. CDR3 length: 17 residues.

The rearrangement links TRBV10-3 to TRBJ2-1; 15 bases are shared with TRBD2. The CDR3 spans 17 residues. The V and J ends lost 5 bases and 7 bases, in that order; junction bases with no gene match: 9. Germline values: CDR1 ENHRY, CDR2 SYGVKD. CDR3 coding DNA: TGTGCCATCAGTTCTGGACTAGCGGGGGGGCCGGGTAATGAGCAGTTCTTC. Translation gives CAISSGLAGGPGNEQFF.

This clone was picked up a small number of times. The rearrangement uses TRBV27 and TRBJ1-6, with D perhaps matching TRBD1 (5 bases). Trimming pared 10 bases from V and 7 bases from J, leaving 14 bases between. The CDR3 contains 13 residues. Germline CDR1 reads MNHEY; CDR2 reads SMNVEV (reference sequence). In DNA, the CDR3 is TGTGCCACCGGAGGGGTGGTGAATTCACCCCTCCACTTT. Protein: CATGGVVNSPLHF.